A single sample is the source of the 8 T cell receptor beta chains below, sequenced in a study of a mutant IDH1 vaccine in newly diagnosed glioma. Assay: immunoSEQ multiplex PCR; the TCRdb copy retains only in-frame clones and omits some. The repertoire holds roughly 120,000 clones, with almost 90% as singletons. Their antigens remain unidentified. Time point meaning: week 11, during vaccination. The study gave 300 ug of mutant IDH1 20-mer peptide per vaccine dose, with topical imiquimod. Sequencing was performed on PBMCs, taken from a glioma patient whose treatment included an IDH1 peptide vaccine. These receptor sequences come from a woman between 45 and 65 years old with glioma.

The J gene is TRBJ2-7, the V gene TRBV9; D gene uncertain. Germline values: CDR1 SGDLS, CDR2 YYNGEE. Trimming removed 6 bases from V and 5 bases from J, with 18 bases in between. The CDR3 totals 14 residues. CDR3 DNA sequence: TGTGCCAGCACCCCAAGTTCAGGCCGCCACGAGCAGTACTTC. Translation gives CASTPSSGRHEQYF.

This rearrangement joins TRBV5-6 to TRBJ2-7; 9 positions agree with TRBD1. V lost 0 bases and J lost 3; bases outside the gene matches: 7. The CDR3 extends over 16 amino acids. Germline values: CDR1 SGHDT, CDR2 YYEEEE. CDR3 residues: CASSLAGQGGGYEQYF. The CDR3, as DNA: TGTGCCAGCAGCTTGGCGGGACAGGGAGGAGGCTACGAGCAGTACTTC.

The chain couples TRBV19 to TRBJ2-1, with TRBD2 identical over 14 bases. With V trimmed by 6 bases and J by 7 bases, 5 bases remained unmatched. The length of the CDR3 is 15 residues. CDR1 and CDR2 (germline): LNHDA, SQIVND (reference sequence). The CDR3 sequence: CASSRTSGGRNEQFF. The CDR3 DNA reads as TGTGCCAGTAGCCGGACTAGCGGGGGGCGGAATGAGCAGTTCTTC.

V usage is TRBV7-8 and J usage is TRBJ1-2; 9 bases align to TRBD1. J gave up 4 bases and V 5 bases, and 2 bases lay outside the gene matches. The CDR3 extends over 13 amino acids. The germline gives CDR1 SGHVS, CDR2 FQNEAQ. The CDR3 loop is CASSGGQGYGYTF. The DNA of the CDR3 is TGTGCCAGCAGCGGGGGACAGGGCTATGGCTACACCTTC. Combining the CDR3 with reference TRBV7-8 and TRBJ1-2 gives the whole variable domain GAGVSQSPRYKVAKRGQDVALRCDPISGHVSLFWYQQALGQGPEFLTYFQNEAQLDKSGLPSDRFFAERPEGSVSTLKIQRTQQEDSAVYLCASSGGQGYGYTFGSGTRLTVV.

This rearrangement joins TRBV27 to TRBJ1-1, with D possibly TRBD1 on 6 matching bases. The CDR3 consists of 14 residues. Per the germline V gene, CDR1 is MNHEY and CDR2 is SMNVEV (reference sequence). The V end was cut by 4 bases, the J end by 0 bases, with 9 bases between. CDR3 loop: CASSSGALNTEAFF. The CDR3 DNA reads TGTGCCAGCAGTTCGGGGGCCTTGAACACTGAAGCTTTCTTT.

The gene calls are TRBV19 and TRBJ2-2; 15 nucleotides agree with TRBD2. Looked up from germline, CDR1 is LNHDA and CDR2 is SQIVND (reference sequence). The CDR3 length is 16 residues. After removal of 6 bases from V and 5 bases from J, the junction contained 4 bases not matched to a gene. The CDR3 DNA reads as TGTGCCAGTAGGGGGACTAGCGGGAGGAGAACCGGGGAGCTGTTTTTT. It specifies CASRGTSGRRTGELFF. Full variable domain (missing parts from reference TRBV19 and TRBJ2-2): DGGITQSPKYLFRKEGQNVTLSCEQNLNHDAMYWYRQDPGQGLRLIYYSQIVNDFQKGDIAEGYSVSREKKESFPLTVTSAQKNPTAFYLCASRGTSGRRTGELFFGEGSRLTVL.

In its sample, this clone was seen once. The chain joins TRBV2 to TRBJ2-2; D is uncertain. Per germline, CDR1 SNHLY and CDR2 FYNNEI. The CDR3 is 11 amino acids. Trimming cost V 5 bases and J 4 bases, with 2 bases left between them. The CDR3 loop is CASSRTGELFF. The CDR3 coding sequence is TGTGCCAGCAGTCGCACCGGGGAGCTGTTTTTT.

The chain is built from TRBV5-5 and TRBJ1-1, with 7 bases lining up with TRBD1. V trimming: 3 bases; J trimming: 1 base; junction bases outside the gene matches: 3. The CDR3 extends over 14 amino acids. Germline V gene data show CDR1 as SGHKS and CDR2 as YYEKEE (reference sequence). In nucleotides, the CDR3 is TGTGCCAGCAGCTCCGGACAGGCGAACACTGAAGCTTTCTTT. Translated, it gives CASSSGQANTEAFF.